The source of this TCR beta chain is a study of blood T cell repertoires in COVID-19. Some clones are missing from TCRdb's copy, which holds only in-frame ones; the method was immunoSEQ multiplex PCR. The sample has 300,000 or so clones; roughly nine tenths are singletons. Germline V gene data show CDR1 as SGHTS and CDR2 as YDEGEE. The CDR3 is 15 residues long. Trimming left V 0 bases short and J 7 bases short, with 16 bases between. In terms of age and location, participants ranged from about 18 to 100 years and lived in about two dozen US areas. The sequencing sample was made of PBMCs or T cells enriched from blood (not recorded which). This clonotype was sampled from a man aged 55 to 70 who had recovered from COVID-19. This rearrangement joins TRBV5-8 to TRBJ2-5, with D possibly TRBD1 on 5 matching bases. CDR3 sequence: CASSLGQGDLGTQYF. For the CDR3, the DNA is TGTGCCAGCAGCTTGGGCCAGGGCGACTTAGGGACCCAGTACTTC.